This TCR beta chain was captured by sequencing in a study of glioma-infiltrating T cells (dated by TCRdb to the mid-2010s). Regarding the study in general: TCR alpha- and beta-chain repertoires were sequenced from glioma tissue, non-neoplastic brain tissue and matched peripheral blood mononuclear cells. To gauge divergence between tissue and blood T-cell populations, every tissue-infiltrating repertoire was compared against the peripheral blood repertoire from the same patient. The paired cohort was made up of three low-grade glioma patients, 7 to 9 primary glioblastoma patients and three non-glioma patients who contributed non-neoplastic brain tissue. What the work shows at the level of the full study, not this receptor alone: Group comparisons were based on small numbers of patients: three non-neoplastic, three low-grade glioma and 7 to 9 glioblastoma patients. VJ-independent divergence between tissue and blood was lower than expected in non-neoplastic patients but higher than expected in all gliomas, particularly low-grade gliomas. Very few CDR3 sequences were found to be shared between tissue and blood, and this scarcity was attributed to high CDR3 diversity and limited sampling.

V loses 3 bases of germline sequence and J loses 8 bases, and the interval between the two ends is 16 bases. Measured from the cysteine to the phenylalanine, the CDR3 is 14 residues long. Just CDR3 DNA is preserved here, 42 bases in frame from base 1. The iRepertoire nested amplicon-rescue multiplex PCR (arm-PCR) platform was used to amplify TCR alpha and beta CDR3 regions from RNA. The input for one-step reverse transcription and amplification was about 95-450 ng of tissue mRNA or PBMC total RNA. Following bead purification, Illumina adapters were added through a secondary multiplex PCR, and the libraries were then gel-purified between 200 and 400 bp. Internal 6-nucleotide barcodes were carried by the libraries and were used for demultiplexing. Sequencing of the libraries was done on an Illumina MiSeq using 2x220 or 2x250 nucleotide paired-end reads. The paper's data handling went like this. Paired reads were merged using FLASH 1.2.11 and aligned with BWA-MEM to the GRCh37 human genome, and TRA and TRB reads were then extracted. For V and J assignment, an IMGT-derived reference of cassette sequences and CDR3 motifs that included pseudogenes was used. Three-frame translation of reads was performed, and productive CDR3s were defined as those with a C...FGXG motif and no stop codons. Clonotypes were defined as unique combinations of V-J cassette pair and CDR3 amino acid sequence. Reads were filtered by Hamming distance, thresholded by each sample's sequence error rate in mapped regions. Through fastp at Q25 and MiXCR, TCRdb rebuilt clones from the public reads, retaining in-frame beta chains. Every entry covers one CDR3 protein and lists the most common genes and DNA from its rows. TCRdb's processing, not the authors', yielded these V and J calls. This sample has 20,000 to 25,000 distinct CDR3 sequences in its table, and 20% to 25% of those were observed once. The top ten clones comprise around 13% of the sample.

This clonotype appeared a single time. Its target antigen remains unknown. Base quality data are lacking; no much larger clone is found one base away. One read gives only weak evidence. Input material: glioma tissue, nonneoplastic brain tissue, or PBMCs (not recorded which). Recombination joined TRBV12-3 or TRBV12-4 with TRBJ1-2; a weak D assignment points to TRBD1 (6 bases agree). The sequence was obtained from a human donor with low-grade glioma or glioblastoma, undergoing nonglioma brain surgery, or in good health (not recorded which). The base sequence is TGTGCCAGCAGTTTTGGGACATATCCGTTCGGCTACACCTTC. Its translation is CASSFGTYPFGYTF.